Following are 22 T cell receptor beta chains from one sample sequenced in a study of T-cell memory formation after mild COVID-19. TCRdb reprocessed the 5' RACE reads with MiXCR, giving one entry per CDR3 protein. Among approximately 210,000 distinct CDR3 sequences listed, 10% were seen once. What was sequenced was PBMCs or a T cell subset sorted from them (not recorded which). These receptors came from a man aged 18 to 35 who had mild COVID-19 (a few samples of this study predate the infection). Cell type and time point are not known.

This clonotype was observed a handful of times. V and J are TRBV12-3 or TRBV12-4 and TRBJ1-1, with D possibly matching TRBD1 (6 bases). Trimming removed 4 bases from V and 1 base from J, with 13 bases in between. This CDR3 comprises 15 residues. CDR3 nucleotide sequence: TGTGCCAGCAGTTATGCCGTGGACAGGAACACTGAAGCTTTCTTT. Translated, it gives CASSYAVDRNTEAFF.

This clonotype turned up a few times. The J gene is TRBJ1-2, the V gene TRBV5-1; no firm D call. The V gene lost 0 bases and the J gene lost 6 bases, with 6 bases spanning the gap. The CDR3 has 12 residues. Germline CDR1 reads SGHRS; CDR2 reads YFSETQ. CDR3 region: CASSLDLNGYTF. CDR3 sequence (DNA): TGCGCCAGCAGCTTGGATCTAAATGGCTACACCTTC. Based on the CDR3 plus reference TRBV5-1 and TRBJ1-2, the full variable domain is KAGVTQTPRYLIKTRGQQVTLSCSPISGHRSVSWYQQTPGQGLQFLFEYFSETQRNKGNFPGRFSGRQFSNSRSEMNVSTLELGDSALYLCASSLDLNGYTFGSGTRLTVV.

There are many counts of this clonotype. The chain carries TRBV5-1 and TRBJ2-3; weak D call: TRBD1 (6 bases). V was cut by 3 bases and J by 2 bases, with 13 bases left in between. Germline lookup yields CDR1 SGHRS and CDR2 YFSETQ. This CDR3 spans 15 amino acids. CDR3 coding DNA: TGCGCCAGCAGCTGGGCGGACAGCTACACAGATACGCAGTATTTT. Residues: CASSWADSYTDTQYF. Full variable domain (missing parts from reference TRBV5-1 and TRBJ2-3): KAGVTQTPRYLIKTRGQQVTLSCSPISGHRSVSWYQQTPGQGLQFLFEYFSETQRNKGNFPGRFSGRQFSNSRSEMNVSTLELGDSALYLCASSWADSYTDTQYFGPGTRLTVL.

The count of this clonotype is one. This chain joins TRBV7-2 and TRBJ2-6; D unresolved. Trimming took 2 bases from V and 2 from J, leaving 7 bases between them. Germline CDR1 SGHTA, CDR2 FQGNSA. The CDR3 has 15 amino acids. DNA of the CDR3: TGTGCCAGCAGCTTATCCGTACCTGGGGCCAACGTCCTGACTTTC. It specifies CASSLSVPGANVLTF.

The chain employs TRBV5-1 and TRBJ1-1, with 8 bases fitting TRBD1. Trimming cost V 7 bases and J 3 bases; bases outside gene matches: 8. This CDR3 has 14 amino acids. Germline lookup yields CDR1 SGHRS and CDR2 YFSETQ. This CDR3 is CASGSGQGHTEAFF. CDR3 nucleotide sequence: TGCGCCAGCGGCTCTGGACAGGGCCACACTGAAGCTTTCTTT.

This rearrangement joins TRBV25-1 to TRBJ2-1; 8 nucleotides line up with TRBD1. The CDR3 consists of 15 residues. V shed 6 bases and J 1 base; nucleotides not matched to a gene: 5. Germline CDR1 reads MGHDK; CDR2 reads SYGVNS. CDR3 protein: CASSVYRGSYNEQFF. The DNA for the CDR3 is TGTGCCAGCAGCGTTTACAGGGGGTCCTACAATGAGCAGTTCTTC.

This clonotype was detected a few times. The chain joins TRBV3-1 to TRBJ2-1, with 8 bases that match TRBD2. V lost 8 bases and J lost 2; bases outside the gene matches: 14. CDR1 and CDR2 from the germline V gene are LGHDT and YNNKEL (reference sequence). There are 17 residues in the CDR3. CDR3 coding DNA: TGTGCCAGCGGGACGGGGCTAGCGGGCAGCCCCTACAATGAGCAGTTCTTC. It encodes CASGTGLAGSPYNEQFF.

This chain uses TRBV6-1 with TRBJ1-2, with TRBD1 identical over 8 bases. Germline-derived CDR1 and CDR2 are MNHNS and SASEGT. V was pared by 10 bases and J by 8 bases, with 9 bases of the junction left unmatched. The length of the CDR3 is 12 residues. The DNA of the CDR3 is TGTGCCACGGACGGACAGGGTCGGGGCTACACCTTC. Amino acids: CATDGQGRGYTF.

Ten or more counts support this clonotype. The chain joins TRBV19 to TRBJ2-1; tentatively, D is TRBD1 or TRBD2 (6 bases each). The germline V gene encodes CDR1 LNHDA and CDR2 SQIVND (reference sequence). This CDR3 spans 15 amino acids. The V end was cut by 3 bases, the J end by 8 bases, with 17 bases between. The CDR3 region has the DNA TGTGCCAGTAGTATTTCGGGGGCTCCTTGGGATGAGCAGTTCTTC. Its translation is CASSISGAPWDEQFF.

This chain joins TRBV20-1 and TRBJ1-5; D may be TRBD1 (5 bases). The germline V gene has CDR1 DFQATT and CDR2 SNEGSKA (reference sequence). This CDR3 is built from 13 residues. The V end was cut by 5 bases, the J end by 5 bases, with 13 bases between. The CDR3 loop reads CSAARGGDQPQHF. CDR3 DNA: TGCAGTGCTGCCCGGGGGGGGGATCAGCCCCAGCATTTT.

This clonotype appeared many times. The V and J genes are TRBV29-1 and TRBJ1-1; D unclear. Per germline, CDR1 SQVTM and CDR2 ANQGSEA. CDR3 length: 14 residues. V was cut by 1 base and J by 3 bases, with 12 bases left in between. The CDR3 sequence is CSVEGMGWDTEAFF. The CDR3 DNA is TGCAGCGTTGAAGGTATGGGATGGGACACTGAAGCTTTCTTT.

The chain uses TRBV5-1 and TRBJ2-3; perhaps TRBD2 as D (5 bases). V dropped 1 base and J dropped 2 bases, with 11 bases sitting between them. The CDR3 runs to 15 residues. Per germline, CDR1 SGHRS and CDR2 YFSETQ. DNA of the CDR3: TGCGCCAGCAGCTTGTCTAGCAGCCTCACAGATACGCAGTATTTT. Translated, it gives CASSLSSSLTDTQYF.

The V gene is TRBV20-1, the J gene TRBJ2-3; D gene uncertain. The CDR3 covers 14 residues. Germline V lookup: CDR1 DFQATT, CDR2 SNEGSKA (reference sequence). The V gene lost 5 bases and the J gene lost 2 bases, with 14 bases spanning the gap. This CDR3 reads CSAFEAKDTDTQYF. CDR3 DNA sequence: TGCAGTGCTTTCGAGGCCAAGGACACAGATACGCAGTATTTT.

The chain couples TRBV5-1 to TRBJ2-6, with D perhaps being TRBD1 or TRBD2 (5 bases each). The CDR3 is 16 amino acids. The germline CDR1 and CDR2 sequences are SGHRS and YFSETQ. The V end lost 4 bases, the J end lost 3 bases, and 14 bases lay between the germline ends. The DNA of the CDR3 is TGCGCCAGCAGCCCCCTAGGGGCGGGTGGGGCCAACGTCCTGACTTTC. Protein: CASSPLGAGGANVLTF.

This clonotype was seen only a few times. The V and J genes are TRBV12-3 or TRBV12-4 and TRBJ2-2; tentatively, D is TRBD1 (5 bases). This CDR3 contains 14 residues. Trimming removed 1 base at V and 8 bases at J, with 11 bases between. The DNA of the CDR3 is TGTGCCAGCAGTTTAGGCAGGGCTGGGGGGGAGCTGTTTTTT. Translating gives CASSLGRAGGELFF.

This clonotype has a handful of counts. The chain carries TRBV7-9 and TRBJ2-7; D might be TRBD1 (6 bases). This CDR3 spans 14 amino acids. The germline gives CDR1 SEHNR, CDR2 FQNEAQ (reference sequence). Trimming took 6 bases from V and 2 from J, leaving 14 bases between them. This CDR3 is CASRKQGTTYEQYV. The CDR3 coding sequence is TGTGCCAGCAGGAAACAGGGAACGACCTACGAGCAGTACGTC.

DNA for the CDR3: TGTGCCAGCAGCAGGACATCGAACACCGGGGAGCTGTTTTTT. Protein sequence: CASSRTSNTGELFF. The V call is TRBV2, the J call TRBJ2-2; possibly TRBD1 for D (5 bases). V was trimmed by 6 bases and J by 0 bases, leaving 8 bases between them. The CDR3 spans 14 residues. Per the germline V gene, CDR1 is SNHLY and CDR2 is FYNNEI.

This chain connects TRBV5-1 to TRBJ1-6; D might be TRBD1 (5 bases). Germline CDR1 reads SGHRS; CDR2 reads YFSETQ. V lost 2 bases to trimming and J lost 9 bases, with 15 bases between them. The CDR3 extends over 15 amino acids. The CDR3 region is CASSLGQRDGSPLHF. In nucleotides, the CDR3 is TGCGCCAGCAGCTTAGGACAAAGAGACGGTTCACCCCTCCACTTT. Based on the CDR3 plus reference TRBV5-1 and TRBJ1-6, the full variable domain is KAGVTQTPRYLIKTRGQQVTLSCSPISGHRSVSWYQQTPGQGLQFLFEYFSETQRNKGNFPGRFSGRQFSNSRSEMNVSTLELGDSALYLCASSLGQRDGSPLHFGNGTRLTVT.

The chain combines TRBV28 with TRBJ2-7; D remains ambiguous. Germline V gene data show CDR1 as MDHEN and CDR2 as SYDVKM. The CDR3 runs 11 residues. The V end lost 5 bases, the J end lost 6 bases, and 8 bases lay between the germline ends. The CDR3 is CASSTRFEQYV. The CDR3 DNA reads as TGTGCCAGCAGTACGCGGTTCGAGCAGTACGTC.

This clonotype has more than one count but fewer than ten. The V and J genes are TRBV2 and TRBJ2-3; maybe TRBD2 (5 bases). The CDR3 runs to 14 residues. CDR1 and CDR2 from the germline V gene are SNHLY and FYNNEI. Trimming took 6 bases from V and 1 from J, leaving 11 bases between them. CDR3 nucleotides: TGTGCCAGCAGGCTCACTAGTGGCACAGATACGCAGTATTTT. Translation gives CASRLTSGTDTQYF.

This chain links TRBV6-4 with TRBJ2-3; 8 nucleotides agree with TRBD2. V lost 6 bases and J lost 1; bases outside the gene matches: 9. There are 16 residues in the CDR3. The germline V gene has CDR1 MRHNA and CDR2 SNTAGT. Here the CDR3 DNA reads TGTGCCAGCAGCGGAACTAGCGGAATAGGCACAGATACGCAGTATTTT. It is translated as CASSGTSGIGTDTQYF.

Only a few counts were recorded for this clonotype. The chain carries TRBV6-2 or TRBV6-3 and TRBJ2-7; D is perhaps TRBD2 (5 bases). There are 15 residues in the CDR3. The germline V gene encodes CDR1 MNHEY and CDR2 SVGEGT. Trimming removed 2 bases at V and 0 bases at J, with 11 bases between. CDR3 residues: CASSYPRGSSYEQYF. The CDR3 DNA reads TGTGCCAGCAGTTACCCGCGTGGGAGCTCCTACGAGCAGTACTTC.